This T cell receptor (beta chain) was obtained from a study of cytotoxic CD8 clonotypes in ibrutinib-treated CLL. Whole-study results and caveats: Public clonotypes, found uncommonly, either contracted or stayed stable on treatment.

Of note for this clone: The antigen remains undetermined.

The assay was immunoSEQ multiplex PCR, and TCRdb's table has in-frame clones only and misses some. Among under 200,000 clones, about four fifths were seen once, and the ten largest hold roughly 1.9%. Germline V lookup: CDR1 SQVTM, CDR2 ANQGSEA. The CDR3 extends over 15 amino acids. Trimming took 1 base from V and 2 from J; bases not matched to a gene: 6. The source was PBMCs, collected after 12 months of ibrutinib treatment. V and J are TRBV29-1 and TRBJ2-7, with 9 bases identical to TRBD2. The TCR was taken from a human donor with chronic lymphocytic leukemia. In DNA, the CDR3 is TGCAGCGTTGAAGTTGTGGCTAGCGGGGCCTACGAGCAGTACTTC. Translated, it gives CSVEVVASGAYEQYF.